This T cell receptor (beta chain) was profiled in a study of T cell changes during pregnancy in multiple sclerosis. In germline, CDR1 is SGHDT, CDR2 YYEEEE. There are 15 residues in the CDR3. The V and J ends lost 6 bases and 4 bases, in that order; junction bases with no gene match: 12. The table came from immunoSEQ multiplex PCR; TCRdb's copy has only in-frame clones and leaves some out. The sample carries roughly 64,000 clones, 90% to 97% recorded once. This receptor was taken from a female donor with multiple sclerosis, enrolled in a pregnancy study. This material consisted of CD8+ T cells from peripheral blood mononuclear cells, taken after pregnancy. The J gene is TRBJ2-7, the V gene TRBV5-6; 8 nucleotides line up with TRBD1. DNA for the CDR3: TGTGCCAGCAATAAGGCAGGGGGCGGCCTTTACGAGCAGTACTTC. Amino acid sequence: CASNKAGGGLYEQYF.